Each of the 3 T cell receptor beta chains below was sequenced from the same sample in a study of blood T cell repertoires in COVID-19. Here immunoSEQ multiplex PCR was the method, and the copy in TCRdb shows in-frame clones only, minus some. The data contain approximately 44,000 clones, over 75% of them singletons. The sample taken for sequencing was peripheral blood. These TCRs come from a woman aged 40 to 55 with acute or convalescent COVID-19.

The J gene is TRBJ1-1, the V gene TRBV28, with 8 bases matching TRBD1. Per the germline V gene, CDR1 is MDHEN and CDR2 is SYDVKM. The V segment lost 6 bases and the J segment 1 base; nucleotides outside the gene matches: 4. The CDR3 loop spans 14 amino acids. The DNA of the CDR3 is TGTGCCAGCAGGACGACAGGGGAGAACACTGAAGCTTTCTTT. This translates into CASRTTGENTEAFF. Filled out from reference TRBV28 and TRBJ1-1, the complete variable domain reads DVKVTQSSRYLVKRTGEKVFLECVQDMDHENMFWYRQDPGLGLRLIYFSYDVKMKEKGDIPEGYSVSREKKERFSLILESASTNQTSMYLCASRTTGENTEAFFGQGTRLTVV.

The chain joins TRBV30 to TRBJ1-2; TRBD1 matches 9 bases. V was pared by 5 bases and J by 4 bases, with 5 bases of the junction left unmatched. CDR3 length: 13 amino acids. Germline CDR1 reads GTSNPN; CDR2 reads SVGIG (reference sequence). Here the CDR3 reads CAWAKQGAYGYTF. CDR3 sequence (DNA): TGTGCCTGGGCAAAACAGGGGGCCTATGGCTACACCTTC.

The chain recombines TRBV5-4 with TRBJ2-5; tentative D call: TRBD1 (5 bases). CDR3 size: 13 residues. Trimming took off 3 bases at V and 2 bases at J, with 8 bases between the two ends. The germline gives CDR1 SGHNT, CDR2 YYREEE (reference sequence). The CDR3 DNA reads TGTGCCAGCAGCTCACCAGGGCAAGAGACCCAGTACTTC. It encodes CASSSPGQETQYF.